Below are 30 T cell receptor beta chains sequenced from a single sample in a study of cytomegalovirus exposure and HLA in healthy donors. The PCR ran on 60 Vbeta and 13 Jbeta primers. The table came from immunoSEQ multiplex PCR; TCRdb's copy has only in-frame clones and leaves some out. This table holds 150,000 to 200,000 clones, more than 60% found once. Input material: PBMCs. These receptor sequences come from a young man in good health and CMV-seropositive.

Only one count was recorded for this clone. This chain connects TRBV6-5 to TRBJ1-1; no firm D call. Trimming removed 7 bases at V and 7 bases at J, with 13 bases between. This CDR3 region has 12 residues. Germline V CDR1 and CDR2: MNHEY, SVGAGI. In DNA form, the CDR3 reads TGTGCCAGCAAGAGGGAGGGAGGTGAAGCTTTCTTT. Translating gives CASKREGGEAFF.

A few counts support this clone. The V call is TRBV6-4, the J call TRBJ2-1; 8 bases map to TRBD2. Germline V gives CDR1 MRHNA, CDR2 SNTAGT. The length of the CDR3 is 15 residues. Germline trimming cut 2 bases from V and 7 bases from J; bases unmatched to any gene: 7. CDR3 residues: CASSDGSGSGNEQFF. The DNA for the CDR3 is TGTGCCAGCAGTGACGGAAGCGGGAGCGGTAATGAGCAGTTCTTC.

The V call is TRBV5-3, the J call TRBJ1-1; 9 nucleotides align to TRBD1. TRBV5-3 is known as an ORF, though its function is uncertain. With 3 bases clipped from V and 3 bases from J, the junction kept 9 bases outside the gene matches. This CDR3 contains 16 residues. The CDR3, as DNA: TGTGCCAGAAGCTGCCGACAGGGGGATGAAGACACTGAAGCTTTCTTT. It specifies CARSCRQGDEDTEAFF.

This clone was counted a few times. Distinct nucleotide sequences in the sample also encode this CDR3. The V gene is TRBV6-5, the J gene TRBJ2-2; D not certain. The V gene's germline CDR1 is MNHEY and CDR2 SVGAGI. Trimming removed 0 bases from V and 4 bases from J, with 3 bases in between. This CDR3 has 13 amino acids. The CDR3 DNA reads as TGTGCCAGCAGTTACTCCCGCACCGGGGAGCTGTTTTTT. Amino acids: CASSYSRTGELFF.

This chain uses TRBV4-1 with TRBJ2-1, with TRBD2 as a possible D gene (6 bases). Germline V gene lookup returns CDR1 MGHRA and CDR2 YSYEKL. The CDR3 is 14 residues long. V gave up 1 base and J gave up 10 bases, with 14 bases separating them. In nucleotides, the CDR3 is TGCGCCAGCAGCCAAGGAGGAGGGCCACAGGAGCAGTTCTTC. Translated, it gives CASSQGGGPQEQFF.

The chain employs TRBV5-4 and TRBJ2-1, with D unresolved. Per germline, CDR1 SGHNT and CDR2 YYREEE (reference sequence). V dropped 3 bases and J dropped 10 bases, with 17 bases sitting between them. This CDR3 region has 14 residues. The CDR3 DNA reads as TGTGCCAGCAGCTCGAGTAGCCACCTCGACGAGCAGTTCTTC. Amino acids: CASSSSSHLDEQFF.

The rearrangement links TRBV7-8 to TRBJ2-1; D possibly corresponds to TRBD2 (6 bases). The CDR3 extends over 16 amino acids. V lost 5 bases and J 0 bases, leaving 14 bases between the germline ends. Germline CDR1 reads SGHVS; CDR2 reads FQNEAQ. The CDR3 nucleotides read TGTGCCAGCAGCCCCGAGCGGGTGCGCTCCTACAATGAGCAGTTCTTC. It codes for CASSPERVRSYNEQFF.

The V call is TRBV5-1, the J call TRBJ2-1; TRBD2 aligns across 15 bases. Germline lookup yields CDR1 SGHRS and CDR2 YFSETQ. Germline trimming cut 4 bases from V and 4 bases from J; bases unmatched to any gene: 9. This CDR3 is 18 amino acids long. CDR3 region: CASSRGTSGRPSYNEQFF. CDR3 DNA: TGCGCCAGCAGCCGCGGGACTAGCGGGAGGCCCTCATACAATGAGCAGTTCTTC.

V gene TRBV5-1 combines with J gene TRBJ2-1; D is unclear. The CDR3 is 14 residues long. Trimming took 1 base from V and 0 from J, leaving 5 bases between them. CDR1 and CDR2 (germline): SGHRS, YFSETQ. The CDR3 reads CASSLSHSYNEQFF. The CDR3 coding sequence is TGCGCCAGCAGCTTGTCCCACTCCTACAATGAGCAGTTCTTC. Full variable domain (rest looked up from reference TRBV5-1 and TRBJ2-1): KAGVTQTPRYLIKTRGQQVTLSCSPISGHRSVSWYQQTPGQGLQFLFEYFSETQRNKGNFPGRFSGRQFSNSRSEMNVSTLELGDSALYLCASSLSHSYNEQFFGPGTRLTVL.

V and J are TRBV5-3 and TRBJ2-1; no definite D call. TRBV5-3 is assigned to the ORF class and has an uncertain function. Deletions cut 8 bases from V and 5 bases from J, with 8 bases between. The CDR3 runs 11 residues. In DNA, the CDR3 is TGTGCCAGCAGCACAGACAATGAGCAGTTCTTC. Amino acid sequence: CASSTDNEQFF.

This clone was recorded a few times. The chain carries TRBV6-1 and TRBJ2-7, with D perhaps TRBD1 (6 bases). V was shortened by 6 bases and J by 4 bases, with 10 bases between the two germline ends. Germline CDR1 and CDR2: MNHNS and SASEGT. The CDR3 totals 12 residues. The chain's CDR3 is CASRGQYYEQYF. DNA for the CDR3: TGTGCCAGCAGAGGACAGTATTACGAGCAGTACTTC.

This clone has more than one count but fewer than ten. The V gene is TRBV5-8, the J gene TRBJ1-2; no definite D call. Trimming stripped 1 base from V and 3 bases from J, with 4 bases between. This CDR3 is 12 amino acids long. CDR1 is SGHTS, CDR2 YDEGEE, per germline. The CDR3 loop reads CASSLRDYGYTF. The CDR3 coding sequence is TGTGCCAGCAGCTTGCGAGACTATGGCTACACCTTC.

In this sample, this clone turned up a few times. The chain combines TRBV5-1 with TRBJ2-3; D possibly corresponds to TRBD2 (6 bases). The CDR3 has 17 amino acids. V dropped 5 bases and J dropped 0 bases, with 19 bases sitting between them. Germline CDR1 reads SGHRS; CDR2 reads YFSETQ. This CDR3 reads CASSKAEGTPSTDTQYF. CDR3 DNA: TGCGCCAGCAGTAAGGCGGAGGGGACCCCAAGCACAGATACGCAGTATTTT.

CDR3 sequence reads: CASSAGQTDTDTQYF. The CDR3 region has the DNA TGTGCCAGCAGTGCCGGACAAACCGACACAGATACGCAGTATTTT. V usage is TRBV6-1 and J usage is TRBJ2-3; possible D gene TRBD1, 5 bases. Trimming cost V 4 bases and J 2 bases, with 13 bases left between them. The CDR3 has 15 residues. Germline CDR1 and CDR2: MNHNS and SASEGT.

This clone was counted between two and nine times. The chain carries TRBV9 and TRBJ2-7; 8 bases align to TRBD1. V shed 4 bases, J shed 0 bases, and the junction held 12 bases outside the gene matches. The CDR3 is 17 residues long. Germline assignment: CDR1 SGDLS and CDR2 YYNGEE. In nucleotides, the CDR3 is TGTGCCAGCAGCCCGAGTGCCGGACAGGGCCCCTCCTACGAGCAGTACTTC. Translating gives CASSPSAGQGPSYEQYF. The full variable domain, with the rest looked up from reference TRBV9 and TRBJ2-7, is DSGVTQTPKHLITATGQRVTLRCSPRSGDLSVYWYQQSLDQGLQFLIQYYNGEERAKGNILERFSAQQFPDLHSELNLSSLELGDSALYFCASSPSAGQGPSYEQYFGPGTRLTVT.

The rearrangement links TRBV6-5 to TRBJ1-5; perhaps TRBD1 as D (6 bases). CDR1 is MNHEY and CDR2 is SVGAGI in the germline V gene. V gave up 2 bases and J gave up 0 bases, with 8 bases separating them. This CDR3 has 15 residues. The DNA of the CDR3 is TGTGCCAGCAGTTACAACAGGGCTAGCAATCAGCCCCAGCATTTT. Its protein product is CASSYNRASNQPQHF.

This clone was found a few times. This rearrangement joins TRBV9 to TRBJ2-3, with D maybe TRBD2 (5 bases). Germline lookup yields CDR1 SGDLS and CDR2 YYNGEE. V was clipped by 5 bases and J by 2 bases, with 18 bases between them. The CDR3 loop spans 16 amino acids. The CDR3: CASSPTGSGFTDTQYF. As DNA, the CDR3 is TGTGCCAGCAGTCCCACGGGAAGCGGATTCACAGATACGCAGTATTTT.

This clone appeared once. The rearrangement joins TRBV9 to TRBJ1-1; maybe TRBD1 (6 bases). The CDR3 extends over 15 amino acids. V was clipped by 4 bases and J by 4 bases, with 17 bases between them. Germline CDR1 SGDLS, CDR2 YYNGEE. For the CDR3, the DNA is TGTGCCAGCAGCCTCCGAGGGACATTTGGCACTGAAGCTTTCTTT. It translates to CASSLRGTFGTEAFF.

This rearrangement joins TRBV27 to TRBJ2-1, with 9 bases aligning to TRBD2. Looked up from germline, CDR1 is MNHEY and CDR2 is SMNVEV (reference sequence). This CDR3 has 14 residues. V trimming: 5 bases; J trimming: 6 bases; junction bases outside the gene matches: 5. The CDR3 region is CASSISGSRNEQFF. CDR3 sequence (DNA): TGTGCCAGCAGTATTAGCGGGAGTCGCAATGAGCAGTTCTTC.

The rearrangement joins TRBV11-3 to TRBJ2-2; tentatively, D is TRBD1 (6 bases). From germline, CDR1 is SGHNT and CDR2 YENEEA. CDR3 size: 18 residues. V gave up 1 base and J gave up 5 bases, with 20 bases separating them. In DNA, the CDR3 is TGTGCCAGCAGCTTAGGGAGCCCGGGACAAACCGATACCGGGGAGCTGTTTTTT. It yields the protein CASSLGSPGQTDTGELFF.

The chain employs TRBV7-9 and TRBJ2-2; the D gene is possibly TRBD2 (7 bases). In germline, CDR1 is SEHNR, CDR2 FQNEAQ (reference sequence). Trimming shortened V by 7 bases and J by 8 bases, and 14 bases separated the two germline ends. The CDR3 runs 13 residues. This CDR3 reads CASTRGGEGELFF. The CDR3 DNA follows: TGTGCCAGCACCCGAGGGGGGGAAGGGGAGCTGTTTTTT.

V gene TRBV5-6 combines with J gene TRBJ1-2; D not certain. The length of the CDR3 is 18 residues. Trimming took 0 bases from V and 0 from J, leaving 18 bases between them. Per the germline V gene, CDR1 is SGHDT and CDR2 is YYEEEE. CDR3 DNA: TGTGCCAGCAGCTTGGCCGTAACACACCGTCCCCCTAACTATGGCTACACCTTC. It is translated as CASSLAVTHRPPNYGYTF.

There are a few counts of this clone. This chain joins TRBV6-1 and TRBJ1-4; D gene uncertain. Looked up from germline, CDR1 is MNHNS and CDR2 is SASEGT. Trimming took 1 base from V and 8 from J, leaving 14 bases between them. The CDR3 consists of 15 residues. The CDR3 nucleotides read TGTGCCAGCAGTGAAGAGGCTGCCGGGAGGGAAAAACTGTTTTTT. Its protein is CASSEEAAGREKLFF.

The J gene is TRBJ1-4, the V gene TRBV19, with TRBD1 as a possible D gene (6 bases). V lost 4 bases and J 8 bases, leaving 17 bases between the germline ends. Germline lookup yields CDR1 LNHDA and CDR2 SQIVND (reference sequence). This CDR3 contains 15 residues. CDR3 nucleotides: TGTGCCAGTAGTAAGGCCGGGGACATCTGGGAAAAACTGTTTTTT. It specifies CASSKAGDIWEKLFF.

The rearrangement uses TRBV19 and TRBJ2-5; tentative D call: TRBD1 (6 bases). Germline V gene lookup returns CDR1 LNHDA and CDR2 SQIVND (reference sequence). The CDR3 has 15 residues. Trimming left V 6 bases short and J 5 bases short, with 19 bases between. The DNA for the CDR3 is TGTGCCAGTAGCCTTGAGCAGGGGCTTAGGGAGACCCAGTACTTC. Its translation: CASSLEQGLRETQYF. Full variable domain (rest looked up from reference TRBV19 and TRBJ2-5): DGGITQSPKYLFRKEGQNVTLSCEQNLNHDAMYWYRQDPGQGLRLIYYSQIVNDFQKGDIAEGYSVSREKKESFPLTVTSAQKNPTAFYLCASSLEQGLRETQYFGPGTRLLVL.

This chain links TRBV21-1 with TRBJ2-5; the table's D call, TRBD1, has no DNA check behind it. TRBV21-1 is tagged as a pseudogene. The CDR3 totals 17 residues. CDR3 coding DNA: TGTGCCAGCAGCAAGAAGGACAGGAGAAACGTCCAAGAGACCCAGTACTTC. It specifies CASSKKDRRNVQETQYF.

This clone occurred a few times. The chain employs TRBV6-5 and TRBJ1-3, with 8 bases identical to TRBD1. CDR1 and CDR2 (germline): MNHEY, SVGAGI. The CDR3 length is 15 residues. V lost 6 bases to trimming and J lost 3 bases; unmatched junction nucleotides: 7. CDR3 protein: CASRLTGAGGNTIYF. CDR3 nucleotide sequence: TGTGCCAGCAGATTGACAGGGGCGGGTGGAAACACCATATATTTT.

This clone was observed a handful of times. The chain couples TRBV11-2 to TRBJ1-5; 9 bases map to TRBD1. Germline loops: CDR1 SGHAT, CDR2 FQNNGV. The CDR3 has 14 amino acids. The V gene end was trimmed by 5 bases and the J gene end by 6 bases; junction bases not matched to a gene: 5. The DNA for the CDR3 is TGTGCCAGCAGCGTCGGACAGGGGAGTCAGCCCCAGCATTTT. Its translation: CASSVGQGSQPQHF.

The chain couples TRBV5-1 to TRBJ2-7, with D possibly matching TRBD1 (6 bases). In germline, CDR1 is SGHRS, CDR2 YFSETQ. CDR3 length: 14 residues. Trimming left V 2 bases short and J 6 bases short, with 15 bases between. The DNA of the CDR3 is TGCGCCAGCAGCTTTCCAGGGGCGCGAGGCGAGCAGTACTTC. This translates into CASSFPGARGEQYF.

This rearrangement joins TRBV28 to TRBJ2-7; D might be TRBD1 (6 bases). CDR3 size: 14 residues. Germline V gives CDR1 MDHEN, CDR2 SYDVKM. The V end was cut by 6 bases, the J end by 2 bases, with 14 bases between. The DNA for the CDR3 is TGTGCCAGCAGGAGCGGACAGTCCCCCTACGAGCAGTACTTC. This sequence encodes CASRSGQSPYEQYF.